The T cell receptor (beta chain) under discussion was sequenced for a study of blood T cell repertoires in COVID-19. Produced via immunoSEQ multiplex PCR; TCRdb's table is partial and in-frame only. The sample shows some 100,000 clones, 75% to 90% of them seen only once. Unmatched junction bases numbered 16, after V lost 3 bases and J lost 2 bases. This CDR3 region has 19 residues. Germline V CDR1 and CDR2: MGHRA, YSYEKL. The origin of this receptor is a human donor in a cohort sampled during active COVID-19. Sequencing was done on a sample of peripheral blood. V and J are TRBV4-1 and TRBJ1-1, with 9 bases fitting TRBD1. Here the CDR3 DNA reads TGCGCCAGCAGCCACCCCTGGAGACAGGGGGGGTTTAGAAACACTGAAGCTTTCTTT. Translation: CASSHPWRQGGFRNTEAFF.